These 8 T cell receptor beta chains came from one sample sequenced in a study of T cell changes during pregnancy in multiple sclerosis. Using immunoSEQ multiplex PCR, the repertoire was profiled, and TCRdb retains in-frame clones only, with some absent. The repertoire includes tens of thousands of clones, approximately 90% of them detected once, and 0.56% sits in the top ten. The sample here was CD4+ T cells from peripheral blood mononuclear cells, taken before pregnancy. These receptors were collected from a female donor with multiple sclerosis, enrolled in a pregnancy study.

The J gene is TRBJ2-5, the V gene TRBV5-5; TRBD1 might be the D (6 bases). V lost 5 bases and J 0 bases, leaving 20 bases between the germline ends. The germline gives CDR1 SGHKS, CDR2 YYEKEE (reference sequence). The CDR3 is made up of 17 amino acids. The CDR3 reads CASRPGHGIQYQETQYF. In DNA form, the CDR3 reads TGTGCCAGCAGACCGGGACATGGGATACAGTACCAAGAGACCCAGTACTTC. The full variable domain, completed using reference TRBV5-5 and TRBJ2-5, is DAGVTQSPTHLIKTRGQQVTLRCSPISGHKSVSWYQQVLGQGPQFIFQYYEKEERGRGNFPDRFSARQFPNYSSELNVNALLLGDSALYLCASRPGHGIQYQETQYFGPGTRLLVL.

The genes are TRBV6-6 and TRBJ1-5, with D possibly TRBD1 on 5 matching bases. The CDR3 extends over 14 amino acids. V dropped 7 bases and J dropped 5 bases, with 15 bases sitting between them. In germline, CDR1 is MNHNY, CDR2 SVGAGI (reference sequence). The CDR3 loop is CASTLGTGYQPQHF. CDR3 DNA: TGTGCCAGCACCCTGGGAACAGGTTATCAGCCCCAGCATTTT.

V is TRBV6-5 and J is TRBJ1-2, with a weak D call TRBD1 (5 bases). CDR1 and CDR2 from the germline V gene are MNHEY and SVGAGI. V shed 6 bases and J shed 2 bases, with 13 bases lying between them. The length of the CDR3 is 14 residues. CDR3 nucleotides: TGTGCCAGCAGACCGTATCGGGGGAACTATGGCTACACCTTC. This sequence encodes CASRPYRGNYGYTF.

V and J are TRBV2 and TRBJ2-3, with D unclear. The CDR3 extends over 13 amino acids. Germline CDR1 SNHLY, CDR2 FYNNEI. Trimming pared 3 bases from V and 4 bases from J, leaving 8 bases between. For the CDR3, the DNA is TGTGCCAGCAGTGACGAGGTAGCAGATACGCAGTATTTT. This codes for CASSDEVADTQYF. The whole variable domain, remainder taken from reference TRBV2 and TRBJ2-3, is EPEVTQTPSHQVTQMGQEVILRCVPISNHLYFYWYRQILGQKVEFLVSFYNNEISEKSEIFDDQFSVERPDGSNFTLKIRSTKLEDSAMYFCASSDEVADTQYFGPGTRLTVL.

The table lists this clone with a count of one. Here the CDR3 DNA reads TGTGCCATCAGTGGGGGGACAGGGGGAACTCAGCCCCAGCATTTT. Encoded protein: CAISGGTGGTQPQHF. The genes are TRBV10-3 and TRBJ1-5, with 11 bases identical to TRBD1. Trimming removed 4 bases from V and 6 bases from J; junction bases left unmatched: 5. The CDR3 spans 15 residues. Germline V gives CDR1 ENHRY, CDR2 SYGVKD.

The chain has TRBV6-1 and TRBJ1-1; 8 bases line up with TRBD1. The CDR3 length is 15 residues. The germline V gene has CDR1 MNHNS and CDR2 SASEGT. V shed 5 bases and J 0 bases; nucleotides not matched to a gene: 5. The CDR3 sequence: CASSSRTGLNTEAFF. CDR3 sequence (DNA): TGTGCCAGCAGTTCCCGGACAGGGCTGAACACTGAAGCTTTCTTT.

The CDR3 DNA reads TGCGCCAGCTTACTCTTCCCGAACACCGGGGAGCTGTTTTTT. Amino acids: CASLLFPNTGELFF. The V and J genes are TRBV5-1 and TRBJ2-2, with no clear D. The CDR3 is 14 amino acids. Germline V gene data show CDR1 as SGHRS and CDR2 as YFSETQ. Trimming took off 7 bases at V and 0 bases at J, with 10 bases between the two ends. Supplemented by reference TRBV5-1 and TRBJ2-2, the full variable domain reads KAGVTQTPRYLIKTRGQQVTLSCSPISGHRSVSWYQQTPGQGLQFLFEYFSETQRNKGNFPGRFSGRQFSNSRSEMNVSTLELGDSALYLCASLLFPNTGELFFGEGSRLTVL.

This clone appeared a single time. DNA for the CDR3: TGCAGCGTTGAAGAAGGCGGCTCCTCGCAGTATTTT. Its protein product is CSVEEGGSSQYF. This rearrangement joins TRBV29-1 to TRBJ2-3; D gene unclear. CDR1 is SQVTM and CDR2 is ANQGSEA in the germline V gene. The length of the CDR3 is 12 residues. Trimming pared 0 bases from V and 10 bases from J, leaving 11 bases between.